This T cell receptor (beta chain) was sequenced during a study of CD8 T cells in Susac syndrome. At the level of the study: Susac syndrome patients were untreated, on corticosteroids with some adding intravenous immunoglobulin, or on intravenous immunoglobulin only.

This CDR3 contains 17 residues. V was shortened by 0 bases and J by 4 bases, with 20 bases between the two germline ends. From germline, CDR1 is SGHDT and CDR2 YYEEEE. Reverse transcription of about 0.45 to 1 ug RNA was performed with random hexamers. Multiplex PCR with immunoSEQ amplified the TCR beta CDR3 across 54 Vbeta and 13 Jbeta. TCRdb passed the immunoSEQ multiplex PCR reads through MiXCR, listing each CDR3 protein once. The top ten clones hold roughly 0.087% of a sample with 150,000 to 200,000 distinct CDR3 sequences, 91% of them seen once. Sequencing of TCR beta was carried out in blood CD8+ and CD4+ T cells. TEMRA cells underwent FACS enrichment and CD8+ and CD4+ T cells underwent negative isolation.

The chain carries TRBV5-6 and TRBJ2-7; D is possibly TRBD1 (5 bases). Sequenced material: CD4+ T cells from PBMCs. The receptor was derived from a human donor with Susac syndrome. The CDR3 bases are TGTGCCAGCAGCTTGGTGGGCAGGGCGTTCGAATTGTACGAGCAGTACTTC. Protein product: CASSLVGRAFELYEQYF.